The next 27 T cell receptor beta chains were all read from a single sample in a study of early T cells in non-severe SARS-CoV-2 infection. TCRdb processed the 5' RACE reads anew with MiXCR; each CDR3 protein has one entry. The top ten clones hold around 14% of a sample with approximately 56,000 distinct CDR3 sequences, 8% to 13% of them seen once. Sequencing was done on a sample of whole blood. The origin of the receptors is an adult who was a healthcare worker with PCR-confirmed SARS-CoV-2 infection or an uninfected control (not recorded which).

Comments on this clonotype: At one end, the junction sequence differs from germline, possibly due to a read error. V is TRBV28 and J is TRBJ1-5; 8 nucleotides agree with TRBD1. The germline CDR1 and CDR2 sequences are MDHEN and SYDVKM. CDR3 length equals 15 residues. CDR3 amino acids: CASRARGQGNQAQHF. CDR3 nucleotide sequence: TGTGCCAGCAGAGCGCGCGGACAGGGAAATCAGGCCCAGCATTTT. The whole variable domain, filled in from reference TRBV28 and TRBJ1-5, reads DVKVTQSSRYLVKRTGEKVFLECVQDMDHENMFWYRQDPGLGLRLIYFSYDVKMKEKGDIPEGYSVSREKKERFSLILESASTNQTSMYLCASRARGQGNQAQHFGDGTRLSIL.

This clonotype was observed many times. An end of the junction differs from the germline gene, which may be a read error. V and J are TRBV7-9 and TRBJ2-1; 7 nucleotides align to TRBD2. CDR1 and CDR2 from the germline V gene are SEHNR and FQNEAQ (reference sequence). The CDR3 covers 11 residues. The CDR3 DNA follows: TGTGCCAGCAGCCCCCTAGCGGACATGGTCTTC. Translating gives CASSPLADMVF.

This clonotype was observed at least ten times. The V gene is TRBV5-1, the J gene TRBJ2-1; a possible D gene is TRBD2 (5 bases). Germline CDR1 SGHRS, CDR2 YFSETQ. The CDR3 is 12 amino acids. V lost 0 bases and J lost 8, with 6 bases in between. CDR3 sequence reads: CASSLARDEQFF. CDR3 nucleotide sequence: TGCGCCAGCAGCTTGGCGAGGGATGAGCAGTTCTTC.

The genes are TRBV9 and TRBJ1-1; maybe TRBD1 (6 bases). The CDR3 covers 14 residues. Germline V CDR1 and CDR2: SGDLS, YYNGEE. V was pared by 0 bases and J by 3 bases, with 9 bases between. In nucleotides, the CDR3 is TGTGCCAGCAGCGTAGCTGGGGGGCACACTGAAGCTTTCTTT. It translates to CASSVAGGHTEAFF.

CDR3 sequence reads: CATSANYLGVGPDTQYF. The CDR3 DNA follows: TGTGCCACCAGTGCGAATTATCTTGGGGTGGGGCCAGATACGCAGTATTTT. The chain employs TRBV24-1 and TRBJ2-3; maybe TRBD1 (5 bases). The germline V and J ends were trimmed by 5 bases and 4 bases, with 21 bases remaining between them. Germline V CDR1 and CDR2: KGHDR, SFDVKD. This CDR3 region has 17 residues.

In this sample, this clonotype turned up many times. The chain carries TRBV20-1 and TRBJ2-7; 10 bases match TRBD2. CDR1 is DFQATT, CDR2 SNEGSKA, per germline (reference sequence). The trim removed 0 bases at V and 4 bases at J, leaving 3 bases unmatched. There are 14 residues in the CDR3. For the CDR3, the DNA is TGCAGTGCTAGAGACCCAGCGGGAGGGTACGAGCAGTACTTC. It is translated as CSARDPAGGYEQYF.

This clonotype turned up a few times. CDR3 sequence (DNA): TGTGCCAGCAACGGGGGAGGCGAGACCCAGTACTTC. This encodes CASNGGGETQYF. The V gene is TRBV28, the J gene TRBJ2-5, with D perhaps matching TRBD2 (6 bases). V was shortened by 7 bases and J by 5 bases, with 11 bases between the two germline ends. The CDR3 consists of 12 residues. The germline CDR1 and CDR2 sequences are MDHEN and SYDVKM.

J is TRBJ2-5 and V is TRBV5-1; 7 bases agree with TRBD2. Germline V gene lookup returns CDR1 SGHRS and CDR2 YFSETQ. CDR3 size: 16 residues. The V gene end was trimmed by 3 bases and the J gene end by 2 bases; junction bases not matched to a gene: 10. The CDR3, as DNA: TGCGCCAGCAGCTCCCTAGCGGCGGGGGTACAAGAGACCCAGTACTTC. This translates into CASSSLAAGVQETQYF.

Comments on this clonotype: A much bigger clone sits one base away, suggesting this may be a read error. The V and J genes are TRBV11-2 and TRBJ2-2; 7 bases line up with TRBD2. The CDR3 covers 19 residues. The junction had 17 bases not matched to a gene; V was cut back by 7 bases and J by 0 bases. Germline V gene sequence: CDR1 SGHAT, CDR2 FQNNGV. As DNA, the CDR3 is TGTGCCAGCAACTCTCGAGCTAGCGGAAGAGTTGCGAACACCGGGGAGCTGTTTTTT. Protein product: CASNSRASGRVANTGELFF.

The chain has TRBV20-1 and TRBJ2-5; 8 bases are a match to TRBD2. V lost 6 bases and J lost 5; bases outside the gene matches: 20. The CDR3 extends over 17 amino acids. Per germline, CDR1 DFQATT and CDR2 SNEGSKA (reference sequence). The CDR3 region has the DNA TGCAGTGCCAGCCTCCATAAACTAGCGGCCAAAGTGGAGACCCAGTACTTC. It yields the protein CSASLHKLAAKVETQYF.

This clonotype turned up a few times. The chain combines TRBV21-1 with TRBJ1-4; TRBD1, the table's D call, was not compared with the DNA. TRBV21-1 is shown as a pseudogene. The CDR3 length is 16 residues. CDR3 nucleotides: TGTGCCAGCATTTCAGGACAGAGCGGAACTAATGAAAAACTGTTTTTT. Protein: CASISGQSGTNEKLFF.

On this clonotype itself: The junction shows a germline mismatch at one end, possibly a read error. V is TRBV20-1 and J is TRBJ1-6; D is possibly TRBD1 (5 bases). The CDR3 has 15 residues. The germline CDR1 and CDR2 sequences are DFQATT and SNEGSKA (reference sequence). The CDR3 sequence is CSARGGSSYNLPLHF. In DNA form, the CDR3 reads TGCAGTGCTAGGGGGGGTAGCTCCTATAATTTACCCCTCCACTTT.

This rearrangement joins TRBV6-6 to TRBJ2-3; D possibly corresponds to TRBD2 (5 bases). Deletions cut 6 bases from V and 4 bases from J, with 20 bases between. Germline V gives CDR1 MNHNY, CDR2 SVGAGI (reference sequence). There are 16 residues in the CDR3. The CDR3 sequence is CASSLRTPPRPDTQYF. In nucleotides, the CDR3 is TGTGCCAGCAGCCTTCGGACTCCACCCCGCCCAGATACGCAGTATTTT.

This chain's CDR3 is CASGLADLTDTQYF. The CDR3 DNA follows: TGTGCCAGCGGGCTAGCGGACCTCACAGATACGCAGTATTTT. This chain links TRBV28 with TRBJ2-3; the match to TRBD2 covers 7 bases. Germline-derived CDR1 and CDR2 are MDHEN and SYDVKM. The CDR3 covers 14 residues. V shed 8 bases and J 2 bases; nucleotides not matched to a gene: 7.

This clonotype has ten or more counts. Relative to the germline gene, one junction end is altered; a read error may explain this. The rearrangement links TRBV7-6 to TRBJ1-1; D is undetermined. The length of the CDR3 is 16 residues. Germline V gives CDR1 SGHVS, CDR2 FNYEAQ. In nucleotides, the CDR3 is TGTGCCAGCAGCTGGGGTCGCGACCTCCCGAACCCTGAAGCTTTCTTT. Protein: CASSWGRDLPNPEAFF.

This clonotype was recorded at least ten times. The rearrangement joins TRBV4-1 to TRBJ2-3; D is undetermined. Germline loops: CDR1 MGHRA, CDR2 YSYEKL. CDR3 length equals 13 residues. V was trimmed by 2 bases and J by 3 bases, leaving 6 bases between them. The CDR3 spells CASSQTTTDTQYF. In nucleotides, the CDR3 is TGCGCCAGCAGCCAAACGACTACAGATACGCAGTATTTT.

This clonotype was recorded many times. The gene calls are TRBV18 and TRBJ2-3; D unclear. This CDR3 has 13 amino acids. Looked up from germline, CDR1 is KGHSH and CDR2 is LQKENI. The V and J ends lost 0 bases and 5 bases respectively, with 6 bases between them. The CDR3 is CASSPPIRDTQYF. The CDR3 bases are TGTGCCAGCTCACCACCTATCAGAGATACGCAGTATTTT. The complete variable domain, with remaining parts taken from reference TRBV18 and TRBJ2-3, reads NAGVMQNPRHLVRRRGQEARLRCSPMKGHSHVYWYRQLPEEGLKFMVYLQKENIIDESGMPKERFSAEFPKEGPSILRIQQVVRGDSAAYFCASSPPIRDTQYFGPGTRLTVL.

This clonotype has a count of ten or more. This chain uses TRBV15 with TRBJ2-1, with 9 bases matching TRBD2. Trimming removed 8 bases from V and 7 bases from J; junction bases left unmatched: 9. This CDR3 spans 14 amino acids. CDR1 and CDR2 from the germline V gene are LNHNV and YYDKDF (reference sequence). The CDR3 sequence is CATVQGLAKNEQFF. In nucleotides, the CDR3 is TGTGCCACCGTGCAAGGACTAGCGAAAAATGAGCAGTTCTTC.

This clonotype was seen repeatedly, ten times or more. The chain joins TRBV29-1 to TRBJ2-3; D not certain. Looked up from germline, CDR1 is SQVTM and CDR2 is ANQGSEA. This CDR3 is 14 amino acids long. V gave up 6 bases and J gave up 0 bases, with 13 bases separating them. CDR3 sequence reads: CSVRPVSSTDTQYF. CDR3 bases: TGCAGCGTGCGACCGGTGTCAAGCACAGATACGCAGTATTTT.

This clonotype was observed at least ten times. The genes are TRBV10-3 and TRBJ2-2; D unresolved. Per germline, CDR1 ENHRY and CDR2 SYGVKD. Trimming shortened V by 3 bases and J by 4 bases, and 3 bases separated the two germline ends. The CDR3 has 12 amino acids. CDR3 sequence: CAISDTTGELFF. The CDR3 DNA follows: TGTGCCATCAGTGACACCACCGGGGAGCTGTTTTTT.

There are many counts of this clonotype. The genes are TRBV7-8 and TRBJ2-6, with D possibly TRBD1 on 6 matching bases. In germline, CDR1 is SGHVS, CDR2 FQNEAQ. The V end was cut by 6 bases, the J end by 2 bases, with 11 bases between. The CDR3 sequence is 15 residues long. CDR3 amino acids: CASSSGAAGANVLTF. The CDR3 coding sequence is TGTGCCAGCAGTTCAGGGGCAGCTGGGGCCAACGTCCTGACTTTC.

V gene TRBV24-1 combines with J gene TRBJ2-1; 7 bases map to TRBD2. The ends lost 6 bases at V and 4 bases at J; junction bases unmatched: 8. From germline, CDR1 is KGHDR and CDR2 SFDVKD. The CDR3 spans 15 residues. CDR3 DNA sequence: TGTGCCACCAGTCAAGCGGGATCGGGGTACAATGAGCAGTTCTTC. It is translated as CATSQAGSGYNEQFF.

This clonotype has ten or more counts. The rearrangement uses TRBV3-1 and TRBJ2-7; maybe TRBD2 (7 bases). Germline-derived CDR1 and CDR2 are LGHDT and YNNKEL (reference sequence). Trimming took 1 base from V and 2 from J, leaving 15 bases between them. CDR3 length equals 16 residues. Here the CDR3 reads CASSQGWRGPTYEQYF. The CDR3 region has the DNA TGTGCCAGCAGCCAAGGTTGGCGGGGGCCGACCTACGAGCAGTACTTC.

This sequence joins TRBV7-3 and TRBJ1-1; D is uncertain. The germline gives CDR1 SGHTA, CDR2 FQGTGA. This CDR3 is 13 amino acids long. V was trimmed by 4 bases and J by 7 bases, leaving 13 bases between them. CDR3 bases: TGTGCCAGCAGCTCGAACCCAACACGTGAAGCTTTCTTT. As protein: CASSSNPTREAFF.

This clonotype has ten or more counts. The J gene is TRBJ2-7, the V gene TRBV4-2, with a possible D match to TRBD2 (5 bases). V lost 1 base and J lost 6, with 10 bases in between. The length of the CDR3 is 13 residues. The germline gives CDR1 LGHNA, CDR2 YNFKEQ. The CDR3 nucleotides are TGTGCCAGCAGCCAAGTTCGGACTTCCGAGCAGTACTTC. It specifies CASSQVRTSEQYF.

The rearrangement links TRBV5-1 to TRBJ2-1, with 7 nucleotides matching TRBD2. The J segment lost 5 bases and the V segment lost 1 base, leaving 9 bases of the junction unmatched. Germline V gives CDR1 SGHRS, CDR2 YFSETQ. The CDR3 is 16 residues long. CDR3 DNA: TGCGCCAGCAGCTTGCAGCGGCTAGCGGATAACAATGAGCAGTTCTTC. It encodes CASSLQRLADNNEQFF.

This clonotype was recorded many times. J is TRBJ1-2 and V is TRBV20-1; TRBD1 might be the D (5 bases). This CDR3 is 12 amino acids long. In germline, CDR1 is DFQATT, CDR2 SNEGSKA (reference sequence). With 3 bases removed from V and 2 bases from J, the gap between germline ends came to 7 bases. The CDR3 bases are TGCAGTGCTAGCGGGGGAAACTATGGCTACACCTTC. Translating it yields CSASGGNYGYTF.